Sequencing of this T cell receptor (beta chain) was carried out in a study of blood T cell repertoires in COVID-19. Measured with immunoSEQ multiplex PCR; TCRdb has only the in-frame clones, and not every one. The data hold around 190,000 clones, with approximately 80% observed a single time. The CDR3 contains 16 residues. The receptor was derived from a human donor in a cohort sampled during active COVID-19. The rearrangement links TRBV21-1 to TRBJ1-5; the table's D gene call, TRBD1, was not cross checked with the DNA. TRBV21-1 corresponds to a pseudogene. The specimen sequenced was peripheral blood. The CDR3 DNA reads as TGTGCCAGCAGCAAACAGGGGGGTAAAAACAATCAGCCCCAGCATTTT. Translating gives CASSKQGGKNNQPQHF.